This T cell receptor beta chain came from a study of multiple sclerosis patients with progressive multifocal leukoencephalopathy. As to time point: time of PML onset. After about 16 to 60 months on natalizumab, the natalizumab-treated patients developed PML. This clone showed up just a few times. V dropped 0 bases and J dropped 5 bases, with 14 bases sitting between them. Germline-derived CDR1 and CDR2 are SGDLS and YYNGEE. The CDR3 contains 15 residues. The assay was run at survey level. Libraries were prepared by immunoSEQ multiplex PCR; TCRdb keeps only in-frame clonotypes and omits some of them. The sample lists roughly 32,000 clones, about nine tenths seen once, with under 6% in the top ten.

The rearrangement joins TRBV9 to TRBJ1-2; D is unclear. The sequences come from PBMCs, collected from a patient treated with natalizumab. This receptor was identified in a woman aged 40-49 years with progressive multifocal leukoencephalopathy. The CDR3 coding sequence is TGTGCCAGCAGCGTAGAGGGCAGTAGCTTTTATGGCTACACCTTC. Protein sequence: CASSVEGSSFYGYTF.